This TCR beta chain was sequenced for a study of control samples from healthy donors and cancer patients. Assay: immunoSEQ multiplex PCR; the TCRdb copy retains only in-frame clones and omits some. The sample consists of about 89,000 clones, more than 75% of them appearing once. The J segment lost 2 bases and the V segment lost 4 bases, leaving 4 bases of the junction unmatched. Per germline, CDR1 SGHTA and CDR2 FQGTGA. CDR3 size: 16 residues. V gene TRBV7-3 combines with J gene TRBJ2-1; TRBD2 matches at 11 bases. The sequence derives from a middle-aged woman in good health. The sample taken for sequencing was blood. The CDR3 loop is CASSYRLAGTYNEQFF. The DNA of the CDR3 is TGTGCCAGCAGCTATAGACTAGCGGGGACCTACAATGAGCAGTTCTTC.